The 24 T cell receptor beta chains presented below share a single source sample, sequenced in a study of cytomegalovirus exposure and HLA in healthy donors. Here immunoSEQ multiplex PCR was the method, and the copy in TCRdb shows in-frame clones only, minus some. The sample has approximately 170,000 clones; less than 95% are singletons. The sequencing input was PBMCs. These receptors originate from a woman aged 18 to 35 in good health and CMV-seropositive.

This clone has only a few counts. V gene TRBV18 combines with J gene TRBJ1-6; D unclear. The V and J ends lost 9 bases and 5 bases respectively, with 11 bases between them. Germline loops: CDR1 KGHSH, CDR2 LQKENI. CDR3 size: 13 residues. CDR3 in DNA: TGTGCCAGTTCTCGTCTAGATAATTCACCCCTCCACTTT. The encoded protein is CASSRLDNSPLHF.

This rearrangement joins TRBV11-2 to TRBJ2-7, with 7 bases identical to TRBD1. In germline, CDR1 is SGHAT, CDR2 FQNNGV. The CDR3 loop spans 19 amino acids. Unmatched junction bases numbered 18, after V lost 2 bases and J lost 2 bases. CDR3 sequence (DNA): TGTGCCAGCAGCTTACCCCCTGAACAGGGGTTCGAAAAAACCTACGAGCAGTACTTC. Its translation is CASSLPPEQGFEKTYEQYF. Drawing the rest from reference TRBV11-2 and TRBJ2-7, the complete variable domain is EAGVAQSPRYKIIEKRQSVAFWCNPISGHATLYWYQQILGQGPKLLIQFQNNGVVDDSQLPKDRFSAERLKGVDSTLKIQPAKLEDSAVYLCASSLPPEQGFEKTYEQYFGPGTRLTVT.

The V and J genes are TRBV7-9 and TRBJ1-3; D is perhaps TRBD1 (5 bases). With 3 bases removed from V and 0 bases from J, the gap between germline ends came to 9 bases. The CDR3 is 15 amino acids. CDR1 SEHNR and CDR2 FQNEAQ come from the germline V gene (reference sequence). CDR3 in amino acids: CASSLRGGSGNTIYF. CDR3 nucleotide sequence: TGTGCCAGCAGCTTGCGGGGGGGCTCTGGAAACACCATATATTTT.

The chain links TRBV6-5 to TRBJ2-7, with a tentative D call TRBD2 (5 bases). The CDR3 consists of 14 residues. Trimming took 6 bases from V and 3 from J, leaving 15 bases between them. CDR1 and CDR2 from the germline V gene are MNHEY and SVGAGI. CDR3 protein: CASRPTSGNYEQYF. CDR3 in DNA: TGTGCCAGCAGGCCCACTAGTGGGAACTACGAGCAGTACTTC.

The CDR3 DNA sequence: TGTGCCAGCAGCTTAACTAGCGGGGGACCCTCCTACGAGCAGTACTTC. This translates into CASSLTSGGPSYEQYF. The rearrangement links TRBV5-4 to TRBJ2-7; 11 positions agree with TRBD2. This CDR3 region has 16 residues. Trimming took 2 bases from V and 0 from J; bases not matched to a gene: 4. Germline V gene data show CDR1 as SGHNT and CDR2 as YYREEE (reference sequence).

This clone was seen only a few times. The rearrangement links TRBV10-2 to TRBJ2-3; 7 bases agree with TRBD2. CDR3 length: 15 residues. V trimming: 8 bases; J trimming: 1 base; junction bases outside the gene matches: 9. The germline V gene encodes CDR1 WSHSY and CDR2 SAAADI. DNA of the CDR3: TGCGCCAGCTTTTTAAGGGGAGGGGGCACAGATACGCAGTATTTT. Its protein is CASFLRGGGTDTQYF.

V and J are TRBV7-2 and TRBJ2-3, with 11 bases matching TRBD2. The CDR3 consists of 19 residues. Germline assignment: CDR1 SGHTA and CDR2 FQGNSA. With V trimmed by 1 base and J by 0 bases, 9 bases remained unmatched. In DNA form, the CDR3 reads TGTGCCAGCAGCTTAGGCCCCGGGACTAGCGGAGGTAGCACAGATACGCAGTATTTT. This sequence encodes CASSLGPGTSGGSTDTQYF.

This clone came up once. The DNA for the CDR3 is TGCGCCAGCAGTCAGGACAGTACCTACGAGCAGTACTTC. This sequence encodes CASSQDSTYEQYF. The chain couples TRBV5-1 to TRBJ2-7; possibly TRBD1 for D (6 bases). There are 13 residues in the CDR3. V shed 5 bases and J shed 2 bases, with 11 bases lying between them. From germline, CDR1 is SGHRS and CDR2 YFSETQ.

J is TRBJ1-5 and V is TRBV6-4; D gene uncertain. CDR3 size: 15 residues. Per the germline V gene, CDR1 is MRHNA and CDR2 is SNTAGT. Trimming pared 6 bases from V and 3 bases from J, leaving 15 bases between. CDR3 DNA sequence: TGTGCCAGCAGGGTGCCAGGAAATTTCAATCAGCCCCAGCATTTT. Residues: CASRVPGNFNQPQHF.

The chain combines TRBV15 with TRBJ1-2, with 8 bases that match TRBD1. In germline, CDR1 is LNHNV, CDR2 YYDKDF (reference sequence). After removal of 4 bases from V and 0 bases from J, the junction contained 4 bases not matched to a gene. The CDR3 sequence is 15 residues long. The CDR3 sequence is CATSTDRGANYGYTF. CDR3 nucleotide sequence: TGTGCCACCAGCACCGACAGGGGCGCTAACTATGGCTACACCTTC.

V gene TRBV2 combines with J gene TRBJ2-2; 8 positions match TRBD2. V trimming: 8 bases; J trimming: 0 bases; junction bases outside the gene matches: 11. CDR1 and CDR2 from the germline V gene are SNHLY and FYNNEI. The CDR3 has 17 amino acids. The CDR3 loop is CASSQRESPANTGELFF. The CDR3 DNA sequence: TGTGCCAGCTCTCAGCGGGAGAGTCCCGCGAACACCGGGGAGCTGTTTTTT.

V is TRBV2 and J is TRBJ2-2; 8 nucleotides agree with TRBD1. Germline trimming cut 8 bases from V and 4 bases from J; bases unmatched to any gene: 6. The CDR3 has 14 amino acids. The germline gives CDR1 SNHLY, CDR2 FYNNEI. The CDR3 spells CASRQGASTGELFF. For the CDR3, the DNA is TGTGCCAGCCGGCAGGGGGCGAGCACCGGGGAGCTGTTTTTT.

V and J are TRBV5-4 and TRBJ1-4, with 7 bases that match TRBD1. CDR1 SGHNT and CDR2 YYREEE come from the germline V gene (reference sequence). This CDR3 has 16 residues. J was trimmed by 5 bases and V by 2 bases; bases with no gene match: 9. Here the CDR3 DNA reads TGTGCCAGCAGCTTCGGGCCGGACAGGATAAATGAAAAACTGTTTTTT. Protein: CASSFGPDRINEKLFF. Full variable domain (rest looked up from reference TRBV5-4 and TRBJ1-4): ETGVTQSPTHLIKTRGQQVTLRCSSQSGHNTVSWYQQALGQGPQFIFQYYREEENGRGNFPPRFSGLQFPNYSSELNVNALELDDSALYLCASSFGPDRINEKLFFGSGTQLSVL.

The J gene is TRBJ2-3, the V gene TRBV27; 7 nucleotides match TRBD1. In germline, CDR1 is MNHEY, CDR2 SMNVEV (reference sequence). This CDR3 spans 14 amino acids. J was trimmed by 4 bases and V by 8 bases; bases with no gene match: 9. The CDR3 sequence: CASGTGQFADTQYF. DNA for the CDR3: TGTGCCAGCGGGACGGGACAGTTCGCAGATACGCAGTATTTT.

The genes are TRBV28 and TRBJ1-5; TRBD1 agrees at 9 bases. The germline gives CDR1 MDHEN, CDR2 SYDVKM. The CDR3 runs to 16 residues. V was clipped by 3 bases and J by 10 bases; unmatched bases: 13. CDR3 in amino acids: CASSFQTGGQGDPQHF. The CDR3 DNA is TGTGCCAGCAGTTTCCAAACAGGGGGCCAGGGGGATCCCCAGCATTTT.

V is TRBV2 and J is TRBJ1-2; 7 positions agree with TRBD1. CDR3 size: 13 residues. The junction had 6 bases not matched to a gene; V was cut back by 10 bases and J by 1 base. CDR1 and CDR2 from the germline V gene are SNHLY and FYNNEI. The CDR3 DNA follows: TGTGCCACATCCAGACAGGGTAACTATGGCTACACCTTC. Encoded protein: CATSRQGNYGYTF.

For the CDR3, the DNA is TGTGCCAGCAGCTTTCGGGGGGGGGTAGATACGCAGTATTTT. Its protein product is CASSFRGGVDTQYF. The chain recombines TRBV5-4 with TRBJ2-3; 8 bases align to TRBD2. Germline V gene lookup returns CDR1 SGHNT and CDR2 YYREEE (reference sequence). This CDR3 has 14 residues. Germline trimming cut 2 bases from V and 5 bases from J; bases unmatched to any gene: 4. Based on the CDR3 plus reference TRBV5-4 and TRBJ2-3, the full variable domain is ETGVTQSPTHLIKTRGQQVTLRCSSQSGHNTVSWYQQALGQGPQFIFQYYREEENGRGNFPPRFSGLQFPNYSSELNVNALELDDSALYLCASSFRGGVDTQYFGPGTRLTVL.

This clone was counted once. The chain carries TRBV5-4 and TRBJ2-7; D ambiguous. CDR3 size: 13 residues. V lost 0 bases, J lost 10 bases, and 14 bases lay in between. From germline, CDR1 is SGHNT and CDR2 YYREEE (reference sequence). DNA for the CDR3: TGTGCCAGCAGCTTGGGGCAGGCCTCCCTTCAGTACTTC. Translation gives CASSLGQASLQYF.

The rearrangement uses TRBV28 and TRBJ2-1; TRBD2 matches 10 bases. The CDR3 has 15 residues. Germline CDR1 is MDHEN and CDR2 is SYDVKM. The J segment lost 7 bases and the V segment lost 6 bases, leaving 9 bases of the junction unmatched. CDR3 protein: CASSTLAGGRNEQFF. The DNA for the CDR3 is TGTGCCAGCAGCACTTTAGCGGGAGGTAGGAATGAGCAGTTCTTC.

The gene calls are TRBV5-1 and TRBJ1-3, with TRBD1 matching over 7 bases. CDR3 length: 15 residues. Germline assignment: CDR1 SGHRS and CDR2 YFSETQ. The V segment lost 4 bases and the J segment 4 bases; nucleotides outside the gene matches: 8. The CDR3 nucleotides are TGCGCCAGCAGCGCCGAGACAGGGTCAGGAAACACCATATATTTT. Translating gives CASSAETGSGNTIYF.

The chain is built from TRBV9 and TRBJ2-1; 7 nucleotides line up with TRBD2. Germline-derived CDR1 and CDR2 are SGDLS and YYNGEE. The CDR3 runs to 14 residues. V was clipped by 2 bases and J by 6 bases; unmatched bases: 5. CDR3 sequence (DNA): TGTGCCAGCAGCGTCGAGGGGAGGGTCAATGAGCAGTTCTTC. Translation: CASSVEGRVNEQFF.

The V gene is TRBV28, the J gene TRBJ2-1; D is possibly TRBD1 (6 bases). The CDR3 covers 12 residues. Germline values: CDR1 MDHEN, CDR2 SYDVKM. Between the trimmed V and J ends, which lost 11 bases and 10 bases, there was a span of 18 bases. The CDR3 reads CAEGRDIREQFF. CDR3 bases: TGTGCCGAGGGCAGGGACATAAGGGAGCAGTTCTTC.

V usage is TRBV10-3 and J usage is TRBJ2-2; D is unclear. Deletions cut 0 bases from V and 3 bases from J, with 8 bases between. The CDR3 covers 15 residues. The germline gives CDR1 ENHRY, CDR2 SYGVKD. The CDR3 loop is CAISESTEYTGELFF. CDR3 coding DNA: TGTGCCATCAGTGAGTCAACCGAGTACACCGGGGAGCTGTTTTTT.

This chain links TRBV7-9 with TRBJ1-6; D is perhaps TRBD1 (5 bases). CDR1 is SEHNR, CDR2 FQNEAQ, per germline (reference sequence). The germline V and J ends were trimmed by 3 bases and 7 bases, with 10 bases remaining between them. CDR3 length equals 14 residues. This CDR3 reads CASSFSRVNSPLHF. The CDR3 DNA reads TGTGCCAGCAGCTTTTCCAGGGTCAATTCACCCCTCCACTTT.